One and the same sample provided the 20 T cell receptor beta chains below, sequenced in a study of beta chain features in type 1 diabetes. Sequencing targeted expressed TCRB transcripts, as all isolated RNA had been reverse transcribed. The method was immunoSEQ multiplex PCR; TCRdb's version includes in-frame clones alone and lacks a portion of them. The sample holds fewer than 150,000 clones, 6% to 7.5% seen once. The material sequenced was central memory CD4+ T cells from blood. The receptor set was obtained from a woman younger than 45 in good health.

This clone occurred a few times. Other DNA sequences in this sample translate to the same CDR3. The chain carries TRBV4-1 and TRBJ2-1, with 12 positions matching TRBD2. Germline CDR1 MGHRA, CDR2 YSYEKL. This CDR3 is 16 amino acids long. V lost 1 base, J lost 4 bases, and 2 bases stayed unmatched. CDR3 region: CASSQVGLAGYNEQFF. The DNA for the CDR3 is TGCGCCAGCAGCCAAGTTGGACTAGCGGGGTACAATGAGCAGTTCTTC.

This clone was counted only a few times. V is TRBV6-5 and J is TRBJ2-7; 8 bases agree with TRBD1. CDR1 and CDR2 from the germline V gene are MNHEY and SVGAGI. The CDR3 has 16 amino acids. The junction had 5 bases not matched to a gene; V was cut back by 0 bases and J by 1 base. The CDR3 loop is CASSYSDRGGSYEQYF. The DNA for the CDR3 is TGTGCCAGCAGTTACTCCGACAGGGGCGGATCCTACGAGCAGTACTTC.

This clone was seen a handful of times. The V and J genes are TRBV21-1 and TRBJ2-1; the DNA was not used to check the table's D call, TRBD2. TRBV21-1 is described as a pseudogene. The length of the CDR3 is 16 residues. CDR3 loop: CASSTLPGLDNNEQFF. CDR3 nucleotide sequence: TGTGCCAGCAGCACACTTCCGGGACTAGATAACAATGAGCAGTTCTTC.

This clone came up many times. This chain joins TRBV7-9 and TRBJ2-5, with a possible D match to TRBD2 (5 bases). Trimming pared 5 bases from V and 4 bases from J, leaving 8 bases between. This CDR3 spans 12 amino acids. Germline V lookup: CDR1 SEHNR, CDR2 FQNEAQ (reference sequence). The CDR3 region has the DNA TGTGCCAGCAGCAGAGGGAGAGAGACCCAGTACTTC. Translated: CASSRGRETQYF.

The chain's CDR3 is CASSPWTVKNIQYF. For the CDR3, the DNA is TGTGCCAGCAGCCCCTGGACAGTCAAAAACATTCAGTACTTC. This chain joins TRBV7-3 and TRBJ2-4, with D tentatively TRBD1 (6 bases). The CDR3 totals 14 residues. CDR1 is SGHTA, CDR2 FQGTGA, per germline. Trimming stripped 5 bases from V and 3 bases from J, with 11 bases between.

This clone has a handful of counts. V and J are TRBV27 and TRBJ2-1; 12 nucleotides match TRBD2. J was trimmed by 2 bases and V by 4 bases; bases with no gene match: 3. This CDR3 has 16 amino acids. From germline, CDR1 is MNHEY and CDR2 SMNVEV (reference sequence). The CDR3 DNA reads TGTGCCAGCAGTTCATGGACTAGCGGGACCTACAATGAGCAGTTCTTC. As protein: CASSSWTSGTYNEQFF.

The CDR3 DNA sequence: TGTGCCAGCAGCTTAGGATCTGGGACAGGGGGCACTGAAGCTTTCTTT. As protein: CASSLGSGTGGTEAFF. This chain uses TRBV7-2 with TRBJ1-1, with 11 bases matching TRBD1. The germline V gene has CDR1 SGHTA and CDR2 FQGNSA. The CDR3 consists of 16 residues. V lost 1 base, J lost 4 bases, and 5 bases stayed unmatched.

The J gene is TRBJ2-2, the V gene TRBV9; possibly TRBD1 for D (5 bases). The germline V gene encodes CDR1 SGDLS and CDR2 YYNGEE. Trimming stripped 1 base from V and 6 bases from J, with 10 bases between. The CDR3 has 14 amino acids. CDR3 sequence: CASSVLGVAGELFF. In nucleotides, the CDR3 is TGTGCCAGCAGCGTATTAGGGGTGGCCGGGGAGCTGTTTTTT.

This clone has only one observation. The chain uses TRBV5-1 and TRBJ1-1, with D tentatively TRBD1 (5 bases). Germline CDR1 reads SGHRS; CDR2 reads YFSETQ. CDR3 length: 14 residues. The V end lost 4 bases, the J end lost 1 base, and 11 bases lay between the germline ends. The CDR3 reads CASSRSQENTEAFF. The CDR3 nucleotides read TGCGCCAGCAGCAGGTCACAGGAGAACACTGAAGCTTTCTTT.

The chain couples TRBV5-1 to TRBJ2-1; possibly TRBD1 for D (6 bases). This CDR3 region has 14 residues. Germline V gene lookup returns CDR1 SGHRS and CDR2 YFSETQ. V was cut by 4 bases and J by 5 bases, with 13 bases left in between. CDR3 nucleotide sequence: TGCGCCAGCAGCCTAATGGACAGTGACAATGAGCAGTTCTTC. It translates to CASSLMDSDNEQFF. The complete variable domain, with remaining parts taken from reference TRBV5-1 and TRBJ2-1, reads KAGVTQTPRYLIKTRGQQVTLSCSPISGHRSVSWYQQTPGQGLQFLFEYFSETQRNKGNFPGRFSGRQFSNSRSEMNVSTLELGDSALYLCASSLMDSDNEQFFGPGTRLTVL.

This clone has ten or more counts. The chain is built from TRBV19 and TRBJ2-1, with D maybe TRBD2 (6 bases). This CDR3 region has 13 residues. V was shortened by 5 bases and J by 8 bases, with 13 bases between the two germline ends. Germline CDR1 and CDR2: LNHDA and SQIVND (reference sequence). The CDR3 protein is CASSPETSHEQFF. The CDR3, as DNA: TGTGCCAGTAGTCCCGAGACTAGTCATGAGCAGTTCTTC.

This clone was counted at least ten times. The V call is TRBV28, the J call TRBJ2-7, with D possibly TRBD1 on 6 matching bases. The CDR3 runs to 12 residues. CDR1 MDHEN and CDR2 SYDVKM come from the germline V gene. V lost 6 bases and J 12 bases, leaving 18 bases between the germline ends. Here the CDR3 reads CASSTTGFKVYF. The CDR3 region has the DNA TGTGCCAGCAGCACCACAGGGTTCAAGGTGTACTTC.

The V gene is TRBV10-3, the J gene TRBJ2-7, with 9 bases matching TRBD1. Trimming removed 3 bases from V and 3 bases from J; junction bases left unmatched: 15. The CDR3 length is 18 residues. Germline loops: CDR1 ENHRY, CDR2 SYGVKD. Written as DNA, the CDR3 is TGTGCCATCAGTGACAACCCGGGACAGGGTCAGGGAGGCTACGAGCAGTACTTC. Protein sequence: CAISDNPGQGQGGYEQYF.

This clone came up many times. CDR3 protein: CASSLLAGGLSSYNEQFF. In DNA, the CDR3 is TGTGCCAGCAGCTTACTAGCGGGAGGATTAAGCTCCTACAATGAGCAGTTCTTC. This chain uses TRBV11-2 with TRBJ2-1, with 11 bases aligning to TRBD2. CDR1 and CDR2 (germline): SGHAT, FQNNGV. The J segment lost 0 bases and the V segment lost 2 bases, leaving 6 bases of the junction unmatched. The CDR3 is made up of 18 amino acids.

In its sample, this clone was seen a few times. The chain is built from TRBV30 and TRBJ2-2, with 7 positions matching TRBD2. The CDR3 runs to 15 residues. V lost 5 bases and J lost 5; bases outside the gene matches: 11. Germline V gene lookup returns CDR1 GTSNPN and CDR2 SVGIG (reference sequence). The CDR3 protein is CAWLPAGTNTGELFF. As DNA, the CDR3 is TGTGCCTGGCTCCCGGCCGGGACTAATACCGGGGAGCTGTTTTTT.

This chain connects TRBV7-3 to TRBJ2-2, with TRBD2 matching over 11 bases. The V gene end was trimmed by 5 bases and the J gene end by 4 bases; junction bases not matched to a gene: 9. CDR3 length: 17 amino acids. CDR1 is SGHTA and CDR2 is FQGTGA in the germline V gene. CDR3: CASSPSLAGGRTGELFF. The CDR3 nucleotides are TGTGCCAGCAGCCCCTCCCTAGCGGGAGGTCGCACCGGGGAGCTGTTTTTT.

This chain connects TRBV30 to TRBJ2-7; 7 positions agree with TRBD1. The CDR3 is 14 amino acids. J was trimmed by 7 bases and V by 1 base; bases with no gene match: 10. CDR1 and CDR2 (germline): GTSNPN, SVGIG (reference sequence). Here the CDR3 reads CAWSGQGGFGEQYF. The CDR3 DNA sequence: TGTGCCTGGAGTGGACAGGGTGGGTTCGGAGAGCAGTACTTC.

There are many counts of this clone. The CDR3 region is CASSKGTGETDTQYF. CDR3 DNA: TGTGCCAGCAGCAAAGGGACAGGGGAAACAGATACGCAGTATTTT. This sequence joins TRBV7-9 and TRBJ2-3; 10 bases match TRBD1. The junction had 5 bases not matched to a gene; V was cut back by 5 bases and J by 3 bases. Germline loops: CDR1 SEHNR, CDR2 FQNEAQ (reference sequence). CDR3 size: 15 residues.

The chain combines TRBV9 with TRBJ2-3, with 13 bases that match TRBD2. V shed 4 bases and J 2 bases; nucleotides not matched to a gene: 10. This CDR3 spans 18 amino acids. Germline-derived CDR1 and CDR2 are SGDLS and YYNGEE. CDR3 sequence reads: CASSTSGTSGITTDTQYF. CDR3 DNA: TGTGCCAGCAGCACCTCTGGGACTAGCGGGATAACCACAGATACGCAGTATTTT.

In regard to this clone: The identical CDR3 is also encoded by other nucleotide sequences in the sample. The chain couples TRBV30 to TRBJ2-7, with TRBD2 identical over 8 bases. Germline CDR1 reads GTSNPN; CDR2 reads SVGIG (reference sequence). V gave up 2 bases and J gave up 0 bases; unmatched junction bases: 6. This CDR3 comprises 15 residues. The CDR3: CAWSTGGASSYEQYF. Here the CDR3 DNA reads TGTGCCTGGAGTACGGGGGGGGCTAGCTCCTACGAGCAGTACTTC.